These 15 T cell receptor beta chains originate from one sample sequenced in a study of blood T cells in healthy people across ages. A second PCR, run for about 7 to 11 cycles, used a sample-barcoded 5' primer plus a J-beta primer mix. TCRdb re-called the 5' RACE reads through MiXCR, storing one row per CDR3 protein. The sample contains a few hundred thousand distinct CDR3 sequences, about half of which appear only once. Material for sequencing was blood. These receptors all come from a man in his sixties in good health.

This chain uses TRBV27 with TRBJ2-1, with D unresolved. Germline lookup yields CDR1 MNHEY and CDR2 SMNVEV (reference sequence). CDR3 length: 16 residues. The V gene lost 5 bases and the J gene lost 4 bases, with 18 bases spanning the gap. The CDR3 DNA reads as TGTGCCAGCAGTCCTCCCAGCGTAGTGGGATACAATGAGCAGTTCTTC. As protein: CASSPPSVVGYNEQFF.

This rearrangement joins TRBV27 to TRBJ2-3, with 9 nucleotides matching TRBD1. Germline V gene data show CDR1 as MNHEY and CDR2 as SMNVEV (reference sequence). The trim removed 7 bases at V and 3 bases at J, leaving 17 bases unmatched. The CDR3 length is 18 residues. CDR3 nucleotide sequence: TGTGCCAGCACCATCAAGGGGCGGGACAGGGTGCGGACAGATACGCAGTATTTT. Translating gives CASTIKGRDRVRTDTQYF.

The chain links TRBV5-1 to TRBJ2-1; a possible D gene is TRBD2 (6 bases). Germline-derived CDR1 and CDR2 are SGHRS and YFSETQ. CDR3 length: 14 residues. Between the trimmed V and J ends, which lost 6 bases and 0 bases, there was a span of 10 bases. The DNA for the CDR3 is TGCGCCAGCATCCGGGGGACCTCCTACAATGAGCAGTTCTTC. This translates into CASIRGTSYNEQFF.

DNA of the CDR3: TGTGCCAGCAGCGTAGGCCCCACACAGACTAACTATGGCTACACCTTC. Encoded protein: CASSVGPTQTNYGYTF. The chain links TRBV9 to TRBJ1-2, with D hard to call. Per germline, CDR1 SGDLS and CDR2 YYNGEE. The CDR3 is 16 amino acids. V gave up 0 bases and J gave up 0 bases, with 12 bases separating them. Using reference TRBV9 and TRBJ1-2 for the parts outside the CDR3, the full variable domain is DSGVTQTPKHLITATGQRVTLRCSPRSGDLSVYWYQQSLDQGLQFLIQYYNGEERAKGNILERFSAQQFPDLHSELNLSSLELGDSALYFCASSVGPTQTNYGYTFGSGTRLTVV.

In its sample, this clonotype was seen a few times. The gene calls are TRBV20-1 and TRBJ2-5, with unresolved D. Trimming took off 0 bases at V and 5 bases at J, with 10 bases between the two ends. The CDR3 contains 13 residues. Germline V CDR1 and CDR2: DFQATT, SNEGSKA (reference sequence). This CDR3 reads CSARDQNAETQYF. CDR3 nucleotide sequence: TGCAGTGCTAGAGATCAGAACGCGGAGACCCAGTACTTC.

This clonotype was counted between two and nine times. The gene calls are TRBV6-5 and TRBJ2-1; D is perhaps TRBD1 (5 bases). The germline CDR1 and CDR2 sequences are MNHEY and SVGAGI. The length of the CDR3 is 14 residues. V lost 5 bases and J lost 6, with 14 bases in between. In nucleotides, the CDR3 is TGTGCCAGCAGTGACGCCGGACACCTCAATGAGCAGTTCTTC. Encoded protein: CASSDAGHLNEQFF.

This clonotype appeared a few times. The rearrangement joins TRBV21-1 to TRBJ2-3; the DNA was not compared with TRBD2, the D call given in the table. TRBV21-1 represents a pseudogene. This CDR3 region has 14 residues. CDR3 coding DNA: TGTGCCAGCAGCAAGAAGGGCTCCGATAAACGGCAGTATTTT. The encoded protein is CASSKKGSDKRQYF.

Worth noting for this clonotype: Its ends do not fully match the called genes, so a read error is possible. The rearrangement links TRBV9 to TRBJ2-5; 11 bases line up with TRBD2. CDR1 SGDLS and CDR2 YYNGEE come from the germline V gene. This CDR3 region has 13 residues. DNA of the CDR3: TGTGCCGGCAGCGTAGCGGGGGGGGAGACCCAGTACTTC. This sequence encodes CAGSVAGGETQYF.

The table lists this clonotype with a few counts. J is TRBJ2-1 and V is TRBV3-1; perhaps TRBD1 as D (6 bases). The ends were cut back, 0 bases at V and 9 bases at J, with 18 bases in the middle. The germline gives CDR1 LGHDT, CDR2 YNNKEL (reference sequence). The length of the CDR3 is 16 residues. The CDR3 nucleotides are TGTGCCAGCAGCCAAGACCGAGACAGGCACGTGGGTGAGCAGTTCTTC. Translated: CASSQDRDRHVGEQFF.

The chain is built from TRBV18 and TRBJ2-1; weak D call: TRBD2 (7 bases). Trimming took off 3 bases at V and 8 bases at J, with 14 bases between the two ends. This CDR3 contains 14 residues. Germline CDR1 and CDR2: KGHSH and LQKENI. CDR3 bases: TGTGCCAGCTCACCCAGGGGCGGGAGCGATGAGCAGTTCTTC. Protein product: CASSPRGGSDEQFF.

V is TRBV10-3 and J is TRBJ2-7, with TRBD1 matching over 7 bases. CDR1 is ENHRY and CDR2 is SYGVKD in the germline V gene. The CDR3 totals 14 residues. After removal of 6 bases from V and 6 bases from J, the junction contained 11 bases not matched to a gene. CDR3 sequence (DNA): TGTGCCATCAGGGACACAGGGGACGCTTTCGAGCAGTACTTC. This translates into CAIRDTGDAFEQYF.

The chain uses TRBV29-1 and TRBJ2-3; D gene ambiguous. The germline gives CDR1 SQVTM, CDR2 ANQGSEA. With 5 bases removed from V and 1 base from J, the gap between germline ends came to 7 bases. The CDR3 totals 12 residues. CDR3 residues: CSVSPGTDTQYF. Here the CDR3 DNA reads TGCAGCGTTAGTCCGGGCACAGATACGCAGTATTTT.

Regarding this clonotype: A much larger clone sits a single nucleotide away, making a read error possible. The chain couples TRBV7-3 to TRBJ1-6, with D unresolved. This CDR3 has 13 residues. Germline V gives CDR1 SGHTA, CDR2 FQGTGA. Deletions cut 5 bases from V and 7 bases from J, with 9 bases between. CDR3 residues: CASSVKGNSPLHF. Here the CDR3 DNA reads TGTGCCAGCAGCGTAAAAGGGAATTCACCCCTCCACTTT.

This chain connects TRBV6-1 to TRBJ2-7; 7 bases fit TRBD2. CDR1 is MNHNS and CDR2 is SASEGT in the germline V gene. The CDR3 has 17 amino acids. V was pared by 6 bases and J by 0 bases, with 14 bases of the junction left unmatched. The CDR3 reads CASRGSKLAPSSYEQYF. The DNA for the CDR3 is TGTGCCAGCAGGGGCAGTAAACTAGCGCCGAGCTCCTACGAGCAGTACTTC.

The chain is built from TRBV3-1 and TRBJ2-5; the match to TRBD1 covers 8 bases. CDR3 length: 16 amino acids. V was pared by 5 bases and J by 2 bases, with 10 bases of the junction left unmatched. The germline V gene encodes CDR1 LGHDT and CDR2 YNNKEL (reference sequence). The CDR3 reads CASSAKPTGGQETQYF. The CDR3 bases are TGTGCCAGCAGCGCAAAACCTACAGGGGGTCAAGAGACCCAGTACTTC.